The 16 T cell receptor beta chains below come from one sample, sequenced in a study of blood T cell repertoires in COVID-19. Clones were read by immunoSEQ multiplex PCR, and TCRdb kept only the in-frame ones, dropping some. The table shows roughly 140,000 clones, with roughly 76% occurring only once. Sequencing was performed on peripheral blood. These receptors were collected from a human donor with acute or convalescent COVID-19. The donor label of this sample is uncertain.

The chain couples TRBV2 to TRBJ1-5; no firm D call. The CDR3 sequence is 16 residues long. Germline V gene data show CDR1 as SNHLY and CDR2 as FYNNEI. The V and J ends lost 2 bases and 0 bases respectively, with 11 bases between them. CDR3 sequence (DNA): TGTGCCAGCAGTGAAATTTCCGGGGTTAGCAATCAGCCCCAGCATTTT. Its translation is CASSEISGVSNQPQHF.

This chain uses TRBV18 with TRBJ1-6, with 10 bases that match TRBD1. The V gene's germline CDR1 is KGHSH and CDR2 LQKENI. V lost 6 bases and J lost 10; bases outside the gene matches: 9. The CDR3 is 15 amino acids. The CDR3 loop reads CASSLAGTGASPLHF. CDR3 nucleotide sequence: TGTGCCAGCTCCCTCGCCGGGACAGGGGCCTCACCCCTCCACTTT.

Here the CDR3 DNA reads TGTGCCAGCAGCTTAGGGGGCAGTATAGACGAGCAGTACGTC. Its translation: CASSLGGSIDEQYV. J is TRBJ2-7 and V is TRBV11-2; possibly TRBD1 for D (5 bases). This CDR3 region has 14 residues. V was clipped by 1 base and J by 5 bases, with 12 bases between them. Per germline, CDR1 SGHAT and CDR2 FQNNGV.

This clone was counted once. The chain employs TRBV19 and TRBJ1-5; weak D call: TRBD1 (6 bases). V lost 3 bases and J 1 base, leaving 10 bases between the germline ends. From germline, CDR1 is LNHDA and CDR2 SQIVND (reference sequence). The CDR3 is 15 residues long. CDR3 amino acids: CASSISGASNQPQHF. The CDR3 DNA sequence: TGTGCCAGTAGTATCTCAGGGGCCAGCAATCAGCCCCAGCATTTT.

The chain has TRBV18 and TRBJ2-1, with 10 positions matching TRBD1. Germline V gene lookup returns CDR1 KGHSH and CDR2 LQKENI. CDR3 length equals 15 residues. Trimming removed 4 bases from V and 3 bases from J; junction bases left unmatched: 3. The CDR3 here is CASSLGQGGYNEQFF. CDR3 in DNA: TGTGCCAGCTCACTCGGACAGGGGGGCTACAATGAGCAGTTCTTC.

This clone appeared once. The chain has TRBV19 and TRBJ1-5, with 7 positions matching TRBD1. The V gene end was trimmed by 6 bases and the J gene end by 2 bases; junction bases not matched to a gene: 4. The CDR3 contains 14 residues. Germline CDR1 is LNHDA and CDR2 is SQIVND (reference sequence). In DNA form, the CDR3 reads TGTGCCAGTAGGAAAACAGGGGGCAATCAGCCCCAGCATTTT. It yields the protein CASRKTGGNQPQHF.

In regard to this clone: At one end the junction does not follow the germline gene, possibly because of a read error. The chain combines TRBV6-5 with TRBJ1-5; D is unclear. This CDR3 comprises 13 residues. Germline-derived CDR1 and CDR2 are MNHEY and SVGAGI. The CDR3 nucleotides read TGTGCCAGCACTTACAGCCAGGATCAGCCCCAGCATTTT. As protein: CASTYSQDQPQHF.

The V gene is TRBV7-3, the J gene TRBJ2-1; 11 bases are a match to TRBD2. The CDR3 loop spans 15 amino acids. The germline gives CDR1 SGHTA, CDR2 FQGTGA. The V segment lost 2 bases and the J segment 9 bases; nucleotides outside the gene matches: 6. The CDR3 DNA reads as TGTGCCAGCAGCTTAGCTGGGACTAGCGGTGGTGAGCAGTTCTTC. Its translation: CASSLAGTSGGEQFF.

The gene calls are TRBV11-2 and TRBJ2-7, with a weak D call TRBD2 (5 bases). Germline assignment: CDR1 SGHAT and CDR2 FQNNGV. The V gene lost 5 bases and the J gene lost 4 bases, with 9 bases spanning the gap. There are 12 residues in the CDR3. The CDR3 reads CASSREGYEQYF. In nucleotides, the CDR3 is TGTGCCAGCAGCCGGGAAGGTTACGAGCAGTACTTC.

This clone was seen at least ten times. The chain uses TRBV10-2 and TRBJ1-6; D ambiguous. Germline loops: CDR1 WSHSY, CDR2 SAAADI. This CDR3 spans 13 amino acids. Trimming stripped 4 bases from V and 7 bases from J, with 8 bases between. The CDR3 region is CASSGTRNSPLHF. The CDR3 DNA follows: TGCGCCAGCAGTGGCACTAGGAATTCACCCCTCCACTTT.

This chain uses TRBV7-6 with TRBJ2-5; TRBD1 matches 8 bases. This CDR3 has 14 residues. The germline gives CDR1 SGHVS, CDR2 FNYEAQ. The trim removed 4 bases at V and 7 bases at J, leaving 8 bases unmatched. As DNA, the CDR3 is TGTGCCAGCAGCTCGACAGGGGCCGTATGGACCCAGTACTTC. Encoded protein: CASSSTGAVWTQYF.

The chain carries TRBV24-1 and TRBJ1-2; 7 positions match TRBD1. V shed 4 bases, J shed 7 bases, and the junction held 2 bases outside the gene matches. CDR1 and CDR2 from the germline V gene are KGHDR and SFDVKD. This CDR3 spans 12 amino acids. The CDR3 loop is CATSEQGIGYTF. CDR3 nucleotides: TGTGCCACCAGTGAACAGGGGATTGGCTACACCTTC.

This clone was seen a single time. The genes are TRBV5-6 and TRBJ1-1; D is uncertain. The CDR3 loop spans 11 amino acids. V gave up 0 bases and J gave up 10 bases, with 7 bases separating them. CDR1 is SGHDT and CDR2 is YYEEEE in the germline V gene. The DNA for the CDR3 is TGTGCCAGCAGCTTGGGGGCAGGAGCTTTCTTT. Amino acid sequence: CASSLGAGAFF.

The genes are TRBV30 and TRBJ1-3, with 9 bases that match TRBD1. The CDR3 runs 19 residues. The junction had 15 bases not matched to a gene; V was cut back by 3 bases and J by 0 bases. The germline V gene encodes CDR1 GTSNPN and CDR2 SVGIG (reference sequence). For the CDR3, the DNA is TGTGCCTGGAGCTCCGGGACAGGGTTTTCGGCCCGCTCTGGAAACACCATATATTTT. Translated: CAWSSGTGFSARSGNTIYF.

The rearrangement joins TRBV5-5 to TRBJ1-4; D uncertain. With 3 bases removed from V and 8 bases from J, the gap between germline ends came to 14 bases. This CDR3 has 14 amino acids. CDR1 SGHKS and CDR2 YYEKEE come from the germline V gene (reference sequence). CDR3 sequence: CASSYRGGGEKLFF. The DNA of the CDR3 is TGTGCCAGCAGCTACCGGGGAGGAGGCGAAAAACTGTTTTTT.

This clone was counted only a few times. In the same sample, other DNA sequences code for this CDR3. The gene calls are TRBV19 and TRBJ1-5; possible D gene TRBD1, 5 bases. The CDR3 is made up of 13 amino acids. From germline, CDR1 is LNHDA and CDR2 SQIVND (reference sequence). V was cut by 3 bases and J by 4 bases, with 7 bases left in between. This CDR3 is CASSMAGNQPQHF. The CDR3 region has the DNA TGTGCCAGTAGTATGGCAGGGAATCAGCCCCAGCATTTT.